These T cell receptor beta chains were read from a single sample in a study of CD8 T cells in ankylosing spondylitis. TCRdb itself ran the 5' RACE reads through MiXCR, one entry per CDR3 protein. This sample carries about 150,000 distinct CDR3 sequences, 25% to 35% of them seen once, and the ten largest clones take over 5.5%. The source material was synovial fluid, either unsorted or a sorted T cell fraction (not recorded which). The receptors come from a male donor with ankylosing spondylitis. CDR3s include the opening cysteine and the closing phenylalanine or tryptophan. A D gene is named only where the DNA matches it firmly. Clone size is given for some rows only: seen once, a few or many times, or a class if the clone is expanded.

CDR3aa,CDR3nt,d_gene,abundance,j_gene,v_gene
CASSLGLKPEAFF,TGTGCCAGCAGCCTGGGACTAAAACCTGAAGCTTTCTTT,-,few,TRBJ1-1,TRBV12-3/TRBV12-4
CASSSYTEAFF,TGTGCCAGCAGCTCCTACACTGAAGCTTTCTTT,-,few,TRBJ1-1,TRBV7-2
CAWSVGRKQFF,TGTGCCTGGAGTGTAGGAAGGAAGCAGTTCTTC,-,few,TRBJ2-1,TRBV30
CSAPTSSGRSNNEQFF,TGCAGTGCTCCAACTTCGAGCGGGAGGAGCAACAATGAGCAGTTCTTC,TRBD2,-,TRBJ2-1,TRBV20-1
CASSLPRISYNEQFF,TGCGCCAGCAGCCTCCCTCGTATCTCCTACAATGAGCAGTTCTTC,-,few,TRBJ2-1,TRBV5-1
CASSYSQGSGNTIYF,TGTGCCAGCTCATATTCGCAGGGCTCTGGAAACACCATATATTTT,-,few,TRBJ1-3,TRBV18
CSASARDREGTDTQYF,TGCAGTGCTAGCGCGAGGGACAGGGAGGGCACAGATACGCAGTATTTT,TRBD1,many,TRBJ2-3,TRBV20-1
CASSPAISTDTQYF,TGCGCCAGCAGCCCCGCGATAAGCACAGATACGCAGTATTTT,-,few,TRBJ2-3,TRBV5-1
CASSHYADTQYF,TGTGCCAGCAGCCATTATGCAGATACGCAGTATTTT,-,few,TRBJ2-3,TRBV3-1
CATQGGRRGNTIYF,TGTGCCACCCAAGGAGGGAGGCGCGGAAACACCATATATTTT,-,-,TRBJ1-3,TRBV24-1
CASSLVGGQGTETQYF,TGTGCCAGCAGCTTAGTTGGGGGACAGGGGACAGAGACCCAGTACTTC,TRBD1,-,TRBJ2-5,TRBV7-2
CASSLLGKETQYF,TGCGCCAGCAGCTTGCTGGGTAAAGAGACCCAGTACTTC,-,many,TRBJ2-5,TRBV5-1
CAWTNRGLAFF,TGTGCCTGGACCAACAGGGGGCTAGCTTTCTTT,TRBD1,many,TRBJ1-1,TRBV30
CSVERLDTEAFF,TGCAGCGTTGAACGACTTGACACTGAAGCTTTCTTT,-,-,TRBJ1-1,TRBV29-1
CSVEIPPGEQFF,TGCAGCGTTGAAATACCCCCCGGTGAGCAGTTCTTC,-,-,TRBJ2-1,TRBV29-1
CAISEGPGVAAEAFF,TGTGCCATCAGTGAAGGCCCAGGGGTGGCGGCTGAAGCTTTCTTT,-,-,TRBJ1-1,TRBV10-3
CASSQRDRGGNQPQHF,TGTGCCAGCAGTCAAAGGGACAGGGGAGGTAATCAGCCCCAGCATTTT,TRBD1,many,TRBJ1-5,TRBV27
CASSQDVGLAGGMISYEQYF,TGCGCCAGCAGCCAAGATGTGGGACTAGCGGGAGGAATGATCTCCTACGAGCAGTACTTC,TRBD2,-,TRBJ2-7,TRBV4-3
CASSLSSGGAVKPQYF,TGTGCCAGCAGTTTATCTAGCGGGGGAGCAGTAAAGCCCCAGTACTTC,TRBD2,-,TRBJ2-5,TRBV27
CSARKGATEAFF,TGCAGTGCTAGGAAAGGTGCCACTGAAGCTTTCTTT,-,many,TRBJ1-1,TRBV20-1
CASSRSGGSYEQYF,TGCGCCAGCAGCCGCAGCGGGGGCTCCTACGAGCAGTACTTC,TRBD2,few,TRBJ2-7,TRBV5-1
CASQGINYGYTF,TGTGCCAGCCAGGGGATTAACTATGGCTACACCTTC,-,few,TRBJ1-2,TRBV28
CSARQGVGGQPQHF,TGCAGTGCCCGACAGGGGGTAGGGGGTCAGCCCCAGCATTTT,TRBD1,once,TRBJ1-5,TRBV20-1
CSARDRSGSYEQYF,TGCAGTGCTAGAGATCGTAGCGGGAGCTACGAGCAGTACTTC,TRBD2,-,TRBJ2-7,TRBV20-1
CASSAGGRNTIYF,TGTGCCAGCAGTGCAGGGGGTAGAAACACCATATATTTT,TRBD1,few,TRBJ1-3,TRBV25-1
CASSLSGRIAYEQYF,TGCGCCAGCAGCTTGTCGGGACGGATCGCCTACGAGCAGTACTTC,-,many,TRBJ2-7,TRBV5-1
CASSPRGSGSSYNEQFF,TGTGCCAGCAGCCCCCGGGGAAGCGGGAGCTCCTACAATGAGCAGTTCTTC,TRBD2,-,TRBJ2-1,TRBV11-2
CSAVQGARTDTQYF,TGCAGTGCGGTACAGGGGGCAAGGACAGATACGCAGTATTTT,TRBD1,-,TRBJ2-3,TRBV20-1
CASSRQTGTRDYEQYF,TGTGCCAGCAGTAGACAAACCGGGACTAGGGACTACGAGCAGTACTTC,TRBD2,few,TRBJ2-7,TRBV27
CASRSSGPGTQYF,TGTGCCAGCCGCTCTAGCGGTCCGGGGACGCAGTATTTT,TRBD2,-,TRBJ2-3,TRBV27
CASSYEGASNQPQHF,TGTGCCAGCAGTTACGAGGGGGCTAGCAATCAGCCCCAGCATTTT,TRBD1,-,TRBJ1-5,TRBV6-5
CSAPVMRQSGSPLHF,TGCAGTGCCCCTGTTATGCGACAGTCGGGTTCACCCCTCCACTTT,-,few,TRBJ1-6,TRBV20-1
CASSSPSGQGNRPSTDTQYF,TGCGCCAGCAGCTCGCCGTCCGGGCAGGGAAACAGACCTAGCACAGATACGCAGTATTTT,-,-,TRBJ2-3,TRBV5-1
CSVLGGRGLFF,TGCAGCGTTTTGGGGGGGCGTGGGTTGTTTTTT,-,-,TRBJ1-4,TRBV29-1
CASSPEGQGRGYTF,TGTGCCAGCAGTCCAGAGGGACAGGGGCGAGGCTACACCTTC,TRBD1,-,TRBJ1-2,TRBV9
CSALRGREEKLFF,TGCAGTGCTCTCAGGGGGCGTGAGGAAAAACTGTTTTTT,TRBD1,-,TRBJ1-4,TRBV20-1
CASSLGPRGTRPQHF,TGTGCCAGCAGCTTAGGGCCCAGGGGCACTAGGCCCCAGCATTTT,-,-,TRBJ1-5,TRBV7-2
CAISNRAYGYTF,TGTGCCATCAGTAACAGGGCCTATGGCTACACCTTC,-,few,TRBJ1-2,TRBV10-3
CASTTQGQGRDEQYF,TGCGCCAGCACCACCCAGGGACAGGGAAGGGACGAGCAGTACTTC,TRBD1,-,TRBJ2-7,TRBV5-1
CASSLGGGITDTQYF,TGTGCCAGCAGTTTAGGCGGGGGAATCACAGATACGCAGTATTTT,TRBD2,-,TRBJ2-3,TRBV12-3/TRBV12-4
CASSLFGGGGADTQYF,TGTGCCAGCAGCTTATTCGGCGGGGGGGGAGCAGATACGCAGTATTTT,TRBD2,few,TRBJ2-3,TRBV7-2
CSARNSPFEFNQPQHF,TGCAGTGCTAGGAACAGTCCTTTCGAATTTAATCAGCCCCAGCATTTT,-,-,TRBJ1-5,TRBV20-1
CASSLTTGYEKLFF,TGTGCCAGCAGCTTGACCACAGGGTATGAAAAACTGTTTTTT,-,-,TRBJ1-4,TRBV5-5
CASRPENYGYTF,TGTGCCAGCAGGCCCGAGAACTATGGCTACACCTTC,-,-,TRBJ1-2,TRBV12-3/TRBV12-4
CASSLDRATTEAFF,TGTGCCAGCAGCCTCGACAGGGCGACCACTGAAGCTTTCTTT,TRBD1,-,TRBJ1-1,TRBV7-9
CASTRTVLNTGELFF,TGTGCCAGTACTCGGACAGTCTTGAACACCGGGGAGCTGTTTTTT,-,-,TRBJ2-2,TRBV19
CASSLEGASYEQYF,TGTGCCAGCAGCTTAGAAGGCGCTTCCTACGAGCAGTACTTC,-,once,TRBJ2-7,TRBV11-2
CSVRDLGETDTQYF,TGCAGCGTCCGGGACCTCGGGGAAACAGATACGCAGTATTTT,-,medium-sized,TRBJ2-3,TRBV29-1